Below are 13 T cell receptor beta chains sequenced from a single sample in a study of blood T cell repertoires in COVID-19 (dated by TCRdb to 2018 to 2020). The library was generated by the immunoSEQ multiplex PCR assay. TCRdb retrieved this table from immuneACCESS and kept in-frame rearrangements only. Not all clones are present; in checked studies, unresolved V genes account for under half, and no reason is known for the remainder. The sample yields around 40,000 clones; over 85% were counted once. Of the sample, roughly 3.7% falls within the top ten clones. Sequencing was performed on peripheral blood. Receptor source: a human donor with active COVID-19. The donor label of this sample is uncertain.

The rearrangement uses TRBV27 and TRBJ1-5; 10 bases fit TRBD1. The CDR3 totals 16 residues. V was pared by 3 bases and J by 7 bases, with 9 bases of the junction left unmatched. The V gene's germline CDR1 is MNHEY and CDR2 SMNVEV (reference sequence). Here the CDR3 reads CASSFGTGVFPQPQHF. The CDR3 nucleotides are TGTGCCAGCAGTTTTGGGACAGGGGTTTTCCCACAGCCCCAGCATTTT.

The rearrangement joins TRBV4-3 to TRBJ2-4; D may be TRBD2 (7 bases). V was cut by 1 base and J by 0 bases, with 19 bases left in between. Germline assignment: CDR1 LGHNA and CDR2 YSLEER. CDR3 length: 19 residues. CDR3 loop: CASSQARGGAPLAKNIQYF. In DNA form, the CDR3 reads TGCGCCAGCAGCCAAGCGAGGGGGGGGGCGCCCCTAGCCAAAAACATTCAGTACTTC.

The genes are TRBV10-1 and TRBJ2-7; no firm D call. The CDR3 contains 14 residues. V was clipped by 5 bases and J by 4 bases, with 15 bases between them. Looked up from germline, CDR1 is WNHNN and CDR2 is SYGVQD (reference sequence). The CDR3 reads CASSRHGSTYEQYF. The DNA of the CDR3 is TGCGCCAGCAGTAGACATGGATCCACGTACGAGCAGTACTTC.

This clone was seen only once. The CDR3 DNA is TGTGCCAGTAGTATTCCCGGGACAGGCCTCCAAGAGACCCAGTACTTC. Its translation: CASSIPGTGLQETQYF. The chain combines TRBV19 with TRBJ2-5; 8 positions match TRBD1. V lost 3 bases and J lost 1; bases outside the gene matches: 7. The CDR3 is 16 amino acids. CDR1 and CDR2 (germline): LNHDA, SQIVND (reference sequence).

This chain connects TRBV6-6 to TRBJ2-4, with D maybe TRBD1 (5 bases). Trimming removed 2 bases from V and 1 base from J, with 9 bases in between. Germline values: CDR1 MNHNY, CDR2 SVGAGI (reference sequence). The CDR3 runs to 15 residues. The DNA for the CDR3 is TGTGCCAGCAGTTACAGGGGCGAGGCCAAAAACATTCAGTACTTC. It encodes CASSYRGEAKNIQYF.

J is TRBJ2-1 and V is TRBV7-2; 12 bases map to TRBD2. With 5 bases clipped from V and 9 bases from J, the junction kept 11 bases outside the gene matches. This CDR3 region has 16 residues. Germline-derived CDR1 and CDR2 are SGHTA and FQGNSA. The CDR3 DNA is TGTGCCAGCAGCACCCGACTAGCGGGGGCCGGGGGTGAGCAGTTCTTC. As protein: CASSTRLAGAGGEQFF.

The rearrangement links TRBV11-3 to TRBJ2-2; TRBD2 aligns across 8 bases. Per the germline V gene, CDR1 is SGHNT and CDR2 is YENEEA. V shed 5 bases and J 7 bases; nucleotides not matched to a gene: 6. The CDR3 contains 14 residues. The CDR3 protein is CASSRLSGGGELFF. The CDR3 coding sequence is TGTGCCAGCAGCCGCCTGAGCGGGGGCGGGGAGCTGTTTTTT. The whole variable domain, filled in from reference TRBV11-3 and TRBJ2-2, reads EAGVVQSPRYKIIEKKQPVAFWCNPISGHNTLYWYLQNLGQGPELLIRYENEEAVDDSQLPKDRFSAERLKGVDSTLKIQPAELGDSAVYLCASSRLSGGGELFFGEGSRLTVL.

This chain uses TRBV5-4 with TRBJ2-7; D not resolved. Trimming left V 0 bases short and J 3 bases short, with 7 bases between. Germline CDR1 reads SGHNT; CDR2 reads YYREEE (reference sequence). The CDR3 has 13 amino acids. CDR3 in amino acids: CASSLDSYYEQYF. The CDR3 DNA sequence: TGTGCCAGCAGCTTGGACAGTTACTACGAGCAGTACTTC.

V gene TRBV18 combines with J gene TRBJ2-1; the match to TRBD2 covers 7 bases. Germline loops: CDR1 KGHSH, CDR2 LQKENI. Germline trimming cut 4 bases from V and 2 bases from J; bases unmatched to any gene: 8. The CDR3 has 16 residues. Here the CDR3 DNA reads TGTGCCAGCTCACGGTCCCAGGGAGGGACCTACAATGAGCAGTTCTTC. It is translated as CASSRSQGGTYNEQFF.

The V call is TRBV6-2 or TRBV6-3, the J call TRBJ2-2; 7 nucleotides line up with TRBD1. J was trimmed by 7 bases and V by 5 bases; bases with no gene match: 13. CDR3 length: 16 residues. Germline V gene sequence: CDR1 MNHEY, CDR2 SVGEGT. The CDR3 loop is CASSPSVTGNFGELFF. The CDR3 bases are TGTGCCAGCAGTCCCTCCGTGACAGGGAACTTCGGGGAGCTGTTTTTT.

V and J are TRBV9 and TRBJ1-4, with TRBD1 identical over 7 bases. V trimming: 0 bases; J trimming: 2 bases; junction bases outside the gene matches: 10. Per germline, CDR1 SGDLS and CDR2 YYNGEE. The CDR3 runs 18 residues. The CDR3 DNA reads TGTGCCAGCAGCGTAGGCCCTCGACAGGGACAGACTAATGAAAAACTGTTTTTT. It codes for CASSVGPRQGQTNEKLFF.

The chain links TRBV7-9 to TRBJ1-2, with D possibly being TRBD1 (5 bases). V was clipped by 4 bases and J by 5 bases, with 11 bases between them. The CDR3 is 13 residues long. The germline gives CDR1 SEHNR, CDR2 FQNEAQ (reference sequence). In nucleotides, the CDR3 is TGTGCCAGCAGCTCCCCGACAGAGTATGGCTACACCTTC. This encodes CASSSPTEYGYTF.

V is TRBV27 and J is TRBJ2-1; D is perhaps TRBD2 (6 bases). The CDR3 sequence is 15 residues long. The V gene's germline CDR1 is MNHEY and CDR2 SMNVEV (reference sequence). With 6 bases removed from V and 0 bases from J, the gap between germline ends came to 12 bases. This chain's CDR3 is CASSTVGSSYNEQFF. DNA of the CDR3: TGTGCCAGCAGCACCGTCGGGAGCTCCTACAATGAGCAGTTCTTC.